This T cell receptor (beta chain) comes out of a study of T cell changes during pregnancy in multiple sclerosis. Sequencing was performed with immunoSEQ multiplex PCR; in TCRdb, only in-frame clones are kept and a portion is missing. The sample has about 36,000 clones, approximately 90% seen once. Per the germline V gene, CDR1 is SGHAT and CDR2 is FQNNGV. V was shortened by 5 bases and J by 8 bases, with 19 bases between the two germline ends. CDR3 length: 16 residues. The sequence came from a female donor with multiple sclerosis, enrolled in a pregnancy study. The gene calls are TRBV11-2 and TRBJ1-6; D might be TRBD1 (6 bases). The material was CD8+ T cells from peripheral blood mononuclear cells, obtained in the third trimester of pregnancy. The CDR3 DNA follows: TGTGCCAGCAGCAAACATGGGGGCGCTTGGTATTCACCCCTCCACTTT. It codes for CASSKHGGAWYSPLHF.